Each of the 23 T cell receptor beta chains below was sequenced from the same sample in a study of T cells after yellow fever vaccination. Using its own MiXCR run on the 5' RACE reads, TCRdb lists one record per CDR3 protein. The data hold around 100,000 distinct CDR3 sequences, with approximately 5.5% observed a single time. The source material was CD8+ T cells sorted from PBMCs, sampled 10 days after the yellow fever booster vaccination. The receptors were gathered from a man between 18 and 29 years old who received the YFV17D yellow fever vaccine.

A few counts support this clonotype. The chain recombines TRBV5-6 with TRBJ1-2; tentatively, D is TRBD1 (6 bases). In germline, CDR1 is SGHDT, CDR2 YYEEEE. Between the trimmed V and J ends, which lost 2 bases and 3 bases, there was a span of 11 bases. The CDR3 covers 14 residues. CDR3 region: CASSFRQGYYGYTF. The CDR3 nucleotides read TGTGCCAGCAGCTTCAGGCAGGGGTACTATGGCTACACCTTC.

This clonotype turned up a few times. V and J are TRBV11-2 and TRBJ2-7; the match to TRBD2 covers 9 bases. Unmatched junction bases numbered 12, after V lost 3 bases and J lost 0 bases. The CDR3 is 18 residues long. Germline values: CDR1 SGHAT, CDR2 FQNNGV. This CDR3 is CASSFRGLAGPLSYEQYF. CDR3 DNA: TGTGCCAGCAGCTTTAGGGGGCTAGCGGGGCCTCTCTCCTACGAGCAGTACTTC.

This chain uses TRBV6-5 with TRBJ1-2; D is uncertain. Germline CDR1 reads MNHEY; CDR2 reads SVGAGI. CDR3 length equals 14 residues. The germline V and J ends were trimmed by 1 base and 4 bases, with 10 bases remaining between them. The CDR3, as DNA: TGTGCCAGCAGTTACTATCCGACAACCTATGGCTACACCTTC. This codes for CASSYYPTTYGYTF.

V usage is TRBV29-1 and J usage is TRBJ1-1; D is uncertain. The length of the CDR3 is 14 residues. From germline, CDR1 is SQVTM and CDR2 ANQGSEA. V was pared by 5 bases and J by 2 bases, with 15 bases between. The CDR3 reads CSVLSVKFNTEAFF. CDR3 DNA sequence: TGCAGCGTTTTGTCAGTGAAATTCAACACTGAAGCTTTCTTT.

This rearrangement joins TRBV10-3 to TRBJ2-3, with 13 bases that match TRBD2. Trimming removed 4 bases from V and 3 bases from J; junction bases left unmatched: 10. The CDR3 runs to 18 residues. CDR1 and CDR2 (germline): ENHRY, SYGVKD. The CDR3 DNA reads TGTGCCATCAGTGGAACTAGCGGGGGGGCCGAGGGGACAGATACGCAGTATTTT. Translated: CAISGTSGGAEGTDTQYF.

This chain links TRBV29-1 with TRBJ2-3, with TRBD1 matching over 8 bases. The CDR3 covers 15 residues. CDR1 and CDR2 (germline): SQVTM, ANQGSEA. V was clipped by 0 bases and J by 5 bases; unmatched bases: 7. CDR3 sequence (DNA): TGCAGCGTTGAAGATCCCCAGGGGGCGAGAGATACGCAGTATTTT. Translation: CSVEDPQGARDTQYF.

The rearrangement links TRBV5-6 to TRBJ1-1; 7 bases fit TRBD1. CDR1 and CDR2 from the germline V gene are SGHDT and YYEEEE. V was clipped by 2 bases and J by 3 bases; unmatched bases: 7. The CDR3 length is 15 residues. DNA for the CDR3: TGTGCCAGCAGCTTCAGGGGGGGCTTAGACACTGAAGCTTTCTTT. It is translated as CASSFRGGLDTEAFF.

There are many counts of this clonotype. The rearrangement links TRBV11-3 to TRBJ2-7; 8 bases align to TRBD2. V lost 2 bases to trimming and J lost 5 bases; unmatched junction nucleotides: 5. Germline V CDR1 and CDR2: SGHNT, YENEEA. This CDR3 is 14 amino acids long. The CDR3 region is CASSLSGGNDEQYF. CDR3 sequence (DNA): TGTGCCAGCAGCTTAAGCGGGGGAAACGACGAGCAGTACTTC.

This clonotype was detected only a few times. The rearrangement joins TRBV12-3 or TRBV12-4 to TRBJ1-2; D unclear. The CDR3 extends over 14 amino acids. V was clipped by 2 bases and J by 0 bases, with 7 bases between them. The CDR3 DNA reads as TGTGCCAGCAGTTTAAGGCAGACTAACTATGGCTACACCTTC. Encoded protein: CASSLRQTNYGYTF.

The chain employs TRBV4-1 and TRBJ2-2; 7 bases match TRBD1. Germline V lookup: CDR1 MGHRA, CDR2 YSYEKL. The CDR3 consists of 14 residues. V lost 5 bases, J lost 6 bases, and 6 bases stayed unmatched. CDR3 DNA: TGCGCCAGCAGCTCGCGACAGGGATCCGGGGAGCTGTTTTTT. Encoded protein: CASSSRQGSGELFF.

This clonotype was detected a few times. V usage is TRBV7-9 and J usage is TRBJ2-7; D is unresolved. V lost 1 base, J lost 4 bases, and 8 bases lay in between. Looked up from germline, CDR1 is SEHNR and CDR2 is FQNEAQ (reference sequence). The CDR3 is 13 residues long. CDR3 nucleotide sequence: TGTGCCAGCAGCTTAGAGACCGATTACGAGCAGTACGTC. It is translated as CASSLETDYEQYV.

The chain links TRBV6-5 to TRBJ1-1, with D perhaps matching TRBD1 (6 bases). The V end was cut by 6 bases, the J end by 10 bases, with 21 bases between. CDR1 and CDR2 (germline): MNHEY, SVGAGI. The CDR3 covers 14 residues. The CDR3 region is CASSPEGDGAGAFF. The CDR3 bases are TGTGCCAGCAGCCCCGAGGGGGATGGGGCTGGAGCTTTCTTT.

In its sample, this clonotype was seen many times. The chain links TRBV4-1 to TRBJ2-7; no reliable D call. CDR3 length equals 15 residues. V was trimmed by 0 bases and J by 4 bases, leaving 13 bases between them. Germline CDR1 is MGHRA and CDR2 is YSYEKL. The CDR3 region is CASSQELIFFYEQYF. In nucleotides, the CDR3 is TGCGCCAGCAGCCAAGAACTTATCTTCTTTTACGAGCAGTACTTC.

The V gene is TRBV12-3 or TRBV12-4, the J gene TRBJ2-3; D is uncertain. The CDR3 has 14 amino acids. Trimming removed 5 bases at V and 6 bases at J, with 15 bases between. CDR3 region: CASSPPTSEDTQYF. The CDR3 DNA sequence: TGTGCCAGCAGTCCCCCTACCTCGGAGGATACGCAGTATTTT.

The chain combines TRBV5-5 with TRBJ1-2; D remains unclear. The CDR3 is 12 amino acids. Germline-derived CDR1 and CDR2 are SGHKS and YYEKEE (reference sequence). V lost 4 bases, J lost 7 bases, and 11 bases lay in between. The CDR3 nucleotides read TGTGCCAGCAGCGTGAAAGGACGTGGCTACACCTTC. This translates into CASSVKGRGYTF.

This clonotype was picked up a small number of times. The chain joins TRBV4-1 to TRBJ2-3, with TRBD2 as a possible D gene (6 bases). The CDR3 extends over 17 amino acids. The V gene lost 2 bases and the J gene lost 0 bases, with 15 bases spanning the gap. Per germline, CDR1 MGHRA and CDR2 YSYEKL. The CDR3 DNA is TGCGCCAGCAGCCAAATAACTGCGGGACCCAGCACAGATACGCAGTATTTT. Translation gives CASSQITAGPSTDTQYF.

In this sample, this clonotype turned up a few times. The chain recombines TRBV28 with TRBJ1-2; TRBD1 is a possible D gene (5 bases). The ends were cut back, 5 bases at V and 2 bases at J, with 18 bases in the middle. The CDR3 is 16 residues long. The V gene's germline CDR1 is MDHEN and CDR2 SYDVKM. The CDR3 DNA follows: TGTGCCAGCAGTCCGAACAGACAGTTAAGGAACTATGGCTACACCTTC. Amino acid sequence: CASSPNRQLRNYGYTF.

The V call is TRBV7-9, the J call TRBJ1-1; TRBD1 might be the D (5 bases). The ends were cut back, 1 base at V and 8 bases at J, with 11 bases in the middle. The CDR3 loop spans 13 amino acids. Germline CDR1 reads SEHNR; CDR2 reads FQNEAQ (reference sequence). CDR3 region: CASSLEWGEEAFF. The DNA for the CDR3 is TGTGCCAGCAGCTTAGAATGGGGCGAAGAAGCTTTCTTT.

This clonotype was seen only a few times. This CDR3 reads CASSQGVAQPQHF. In DNA form, the CDR3 reads TGCGCCAGCAGCCAGGGGGTCGCTCAGCCCCAGCATTTT. V is TRBV4-1 and J is TRBJ1-5, with D tentatively TRBD1 (5 bases). Trimming removed 3 bases at V and 6 bases at J, with 9 bases between. The CDR3 consists of 13 residues. Per the germline V gene, CDR1 is MGHRA and CDR2 is YSYEKL.

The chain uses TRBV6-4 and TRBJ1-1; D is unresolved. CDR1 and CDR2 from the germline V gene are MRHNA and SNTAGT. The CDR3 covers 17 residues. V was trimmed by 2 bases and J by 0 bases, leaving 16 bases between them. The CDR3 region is CASSDEWSRTMNTEAFF. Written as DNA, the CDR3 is TGTGCCAGCAGTGACGAGTGGTCCAGGACCATGAACACTGAAGCTTTCTTT.

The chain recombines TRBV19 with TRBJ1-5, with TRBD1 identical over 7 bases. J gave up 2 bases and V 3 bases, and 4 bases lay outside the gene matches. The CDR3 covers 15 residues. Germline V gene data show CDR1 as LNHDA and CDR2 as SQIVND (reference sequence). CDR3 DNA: TGTGCCAGTAGTATCACAGGGGCCCGCAATCAGCCCCAGCATTTT. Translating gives CASSITGARNQPQHF.

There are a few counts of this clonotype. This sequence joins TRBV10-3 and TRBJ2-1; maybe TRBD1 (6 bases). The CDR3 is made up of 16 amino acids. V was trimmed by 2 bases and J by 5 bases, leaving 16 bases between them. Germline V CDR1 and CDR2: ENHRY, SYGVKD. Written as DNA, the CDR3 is TGTGCCATCAGTGAGGGGTCAGGGGTGGTCCACAATGAGCAGTTCTTC. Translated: CAISEGSGVVHNEQFF.

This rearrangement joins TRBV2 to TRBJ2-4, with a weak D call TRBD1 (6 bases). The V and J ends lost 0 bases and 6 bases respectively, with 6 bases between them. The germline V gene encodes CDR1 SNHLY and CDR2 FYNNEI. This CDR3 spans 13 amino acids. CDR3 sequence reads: CASSEADRNIQYF. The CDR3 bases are TGTGCCAGCAGTGAAGCGGACAGAAACATTCAGTACTTC.